This TCR beta chain originates from a study of metastatic and nonmetastatic thyroid tumors. Study at large: From malignant and benign thyroid patients, repertoires in blood and in tumor or nodule tissue were compared.

In germline, CDR1 is MNHEY, CDR2 SMNVEV (reference sequence). Trimming took 6 bases from V and 2 from J; bases not matched to a gene: 8. The CDR3 contains 15 residues. As processed by the authors: A classifier for distant metastasis in papillary thyroid cancer was constructed using CDR3 differences observed across clinicopathological groups. TCRdb ran MiXCR on the PCR reads. TCRdb, rather than the study authors, made the V and J calls. The table lists some 28,000 clones, roughly 17% of them singletons. General study findings and limits: Versus benign nodules, malignant thyroid tumors reportedly had significantly higher TCR beta diversity, in blood and tumor.

Thyroid surgery had not been preceded by any treatment in any patient. This clone was counted many times. Its antigen remains unidentified. This receptor was taken from a female donor with papillary thyroid cancer or a benign thyroid nodule (not recorded which). Some clones in this sample may be carry-over from other donors' samples. This chain uses TRBV27 with TRBJ2-7, with 9 bases fitting TRBD1. Sequencing was performed on blood. CDR3 in amino acids: CASRVLQGAAYEQYF. CDR3 sequence (DNA): TGTGCCAGCAGGGTCTTACAGGGGGCGGCCTACGAGCAGTACTTC.